This note documents a single TCR beta chain sequence. Profiling relied on immunoSEQ multiplex PCR, and the TCRdb table lists in-frame clones only, not all of them. The sample shows 200,000 to 250,000 clones, under 90% of them seen only once. These data originate in a study of blood T cell repertoires in COVID-19. Looking at the study overall: PBMCs, B-cell-depleted T cells, or T cells provided the cDNA or gDNA that made up the material.

The source is a man between 45 and 60 years old with acute or convalescent COVID-19. Source material: peripheral blood.

CDR3 residues: CSASLGQGSNGYTF. The CDR3, as DNA: TGCAGTGCTAGTCTTGGACAGGGGTCAAATGGCTACACCTTC. V gene TRBV20-1 combines with J gene TRBJ1-2, with 9 positions matching TRBD1. From germline, CDR1 is DFQATT and CDR2 SNEGSKA (reference sequence). V trimming: 3 bases; J trimming: 6 bases; junction bases outside the gene matches: 8. This CDR3 region has 14 residues.